This TCR beta chain was found in a study of blood T cell repertoires in COVID-19. Study summary: Samples representing acute and convalescent COVID-19 were sourced from the United States, Italy and Spain.

CDR3 length equals 13 residues. Germline CDR1 and CDR2: SGHVS and FNYEAQ. V was trimmed by 8 bases and J by 0 bases, leaving 7 bases between them. Authors' analysis steps: Using reference gene primer amplification, nucleated cell counts were estimated. Method: immunoSEQ multiplex PCR; TCRdb's copy keeps in-frame clones and lacks some. That table is the source of V, J and clone size, and D and trimming were worked out from the DNA. The sample holds some 420,000 clones; 85% to 90% are singletons and the top ten take around 1.1%. The gene calls are TRBV7-6 and TRBJ2-2, with a weak D call TRBD2 (6 bases). This TCR derives from a man aged 25 to 40 who had recovered from COVID-19. Sequencing was carried out using PBMCs or T cells enriched from blood (not recorded which). The CDR3 loop is CASGGTNTGELFF. As DNA, the CDR3 is TGTGCCAGCGGGGGGACGAACACCGGGGAGCTGTTTTTT.